This T cell receptor beta chain was recovered during a study of OX40 agonist ivuxolimab in advanced cancers. With regard to this clone: No antigen is known for it.

Study-wide findings and caveats: At doses 0.1 to 3.0 mg/kg, CD4+ and CD8+ clones expanded.

The data were produced by immunoSEQ multiplex PCR, yet TCRdb's version contains in-frame clones alone and is incomplete. The data hold roughly 80,000 clones, with around 85% observed a single time. This clonotype was sampled from an adult with an advanced solid tumor such as melanoma, head and neck, liver or kidney cancer. The sequencing here drew on CD4+ or CD8+ T cells sorted from blood, taken in a trial of the OX40 agonist ivuxolimab.

The CDR3 coding sequence is TGCGCCAGCAGCTTAGCGACAGGGACCTACGAGCAGTACTTC. Its protein product is CASSLATGTYEQYF. V usage is TRBV5-1 and J usage is TRBJ2-7, with TRBD1 matching 7 bases. Unmatched junction bases numbered 4, after V lost 2 bases and J lost 2 bases. The germline V gene has CDR1 SGHRS and CDR2 YFSETQ. There are 14 residues in the CDR3. Supplemented by reference TRBV5-1 and TRBJ2-7, the full variable domain reads KAGVTQTPRYLIKTRGQQVTLSCSPISGHRSVSWYQQTPGQGLQFLFEYFSETQRNKGNFPGRFSGRQFSNSRSEMNVSTLELGDSALYLCASSLATGTYEQYFGPGTRLTVT.